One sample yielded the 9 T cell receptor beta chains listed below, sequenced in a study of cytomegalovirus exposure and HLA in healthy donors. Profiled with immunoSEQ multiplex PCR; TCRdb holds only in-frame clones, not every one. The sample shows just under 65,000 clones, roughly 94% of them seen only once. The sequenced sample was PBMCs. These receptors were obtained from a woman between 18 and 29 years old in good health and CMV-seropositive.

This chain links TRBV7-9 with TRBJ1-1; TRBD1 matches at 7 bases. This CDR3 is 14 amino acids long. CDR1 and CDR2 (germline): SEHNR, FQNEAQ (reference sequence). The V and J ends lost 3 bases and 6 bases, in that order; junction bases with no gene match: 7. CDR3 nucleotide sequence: TGTGCCAGCAGCTTTTACGCGACAGGGCCTGAAGCTTTCTTT. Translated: CASSFYATGPEAFF.

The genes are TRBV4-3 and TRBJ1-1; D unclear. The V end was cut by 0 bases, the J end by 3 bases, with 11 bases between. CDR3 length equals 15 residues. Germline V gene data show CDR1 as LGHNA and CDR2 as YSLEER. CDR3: CASSQDLTLDTEAFF. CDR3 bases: TGCGCCAGCAGCCAAGATCTAACCTTGGACACTGAAGCTTTCTTT.

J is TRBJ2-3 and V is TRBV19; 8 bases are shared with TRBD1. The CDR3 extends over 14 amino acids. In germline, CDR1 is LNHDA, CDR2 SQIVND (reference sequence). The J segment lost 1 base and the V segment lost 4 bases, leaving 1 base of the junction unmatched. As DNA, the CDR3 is TGTGCCAGTAGTACAGGGGGCGGCACAGATACGCAGTATTTT. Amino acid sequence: CASSTGGGTDTQYF.

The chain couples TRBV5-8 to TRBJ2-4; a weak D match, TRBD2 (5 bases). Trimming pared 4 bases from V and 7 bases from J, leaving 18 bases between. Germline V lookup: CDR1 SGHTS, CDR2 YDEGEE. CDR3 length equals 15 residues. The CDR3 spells CASSALGVFKNIQYF. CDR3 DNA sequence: TGTGCCAGCAGCGCCCTCGGGGTTTTCAAGAACATTCAGTACTTC.

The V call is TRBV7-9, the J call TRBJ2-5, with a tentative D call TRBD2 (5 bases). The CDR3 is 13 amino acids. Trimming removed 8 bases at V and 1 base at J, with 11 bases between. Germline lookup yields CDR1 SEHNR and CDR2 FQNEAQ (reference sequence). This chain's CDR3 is CASVKAGQETQYF. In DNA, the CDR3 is TGTGCCAGCGTAAAGGCGGGCCAAGAGACCCAGTACTTC.

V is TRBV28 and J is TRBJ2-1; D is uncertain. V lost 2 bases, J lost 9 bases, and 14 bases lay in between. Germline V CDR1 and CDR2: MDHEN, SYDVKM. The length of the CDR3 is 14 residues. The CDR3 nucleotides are TGTGCCAGCAGTTTACTCCGACTTTTGTCTGAGCAGTTCTTC. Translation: CASSLLRLLSEQFF. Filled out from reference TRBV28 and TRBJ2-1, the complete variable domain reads DVKVTQSSRYLVKRTGEKVFLECVQDMDHENMFWYRQDPGLGLRLIYFSYDVKMKEKGDIPEGYSVSREKKERFSLILESASTNQTSMYLCASSLLRLLSEQFFGPGTRLTVL.

The CDR3 nucleotides read TGTGCCTGGAGTAGTGGACAGCGCAATCAGCCCCAGCATTTT. This codes for CAWSSGQRNQPQHF. This chain uses TRBV30 with TRBJ1-5, with D possibly being TRBD1 (6 bases). Germline V CDR1 and CDR2: GTSNPN, SVGIG (reference sequence). The CDR3 has 14 amino acids. V shed 2 bases and J shed 2 bases, with 10 bases lying between them. The variable domain in full, completed from reference TRBV30 and TRBJ1-5, reads SQTIHQWPATLVQPVGSPLSLECTVEGTSNPNLYWYRQAAGRGLQLLFYSVGIGQISSEVPQNLSASRPQDRQFILSSKKLLLSDSGFYLCAWSSGQRNQPQHFGDGTRLSIL.

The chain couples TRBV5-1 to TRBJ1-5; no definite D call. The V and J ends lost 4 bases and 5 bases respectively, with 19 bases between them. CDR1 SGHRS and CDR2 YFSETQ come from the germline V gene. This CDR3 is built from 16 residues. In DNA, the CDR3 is TGCGCCAGCAGCCCAGTAGAGACTCGAGGTTATCAGCCCCAGCATTTT. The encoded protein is CASSPVETRGYQPQHF. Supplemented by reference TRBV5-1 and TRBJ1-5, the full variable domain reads KAGVTQTPRYLIKTRGQQVTLSCSPISGHRSVSWYQQTPGQGLQFLFEYFSETQRNKGNFPGRFSGRQFSNSRSEMNVSTLELGDSALYLCASSPVETRGYQPQHFGDGTRLSIL.

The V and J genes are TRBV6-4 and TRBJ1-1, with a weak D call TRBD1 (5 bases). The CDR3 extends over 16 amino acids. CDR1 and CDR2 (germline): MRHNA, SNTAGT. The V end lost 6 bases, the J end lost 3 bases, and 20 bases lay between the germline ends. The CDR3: CASSPGAGGRDTEAFF. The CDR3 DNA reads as TGTGCCAGCAGCCCCGGGGCAGGAGGGAGGGACACTGAAGCTTTCTTT.